The 16 T cell receptor beta chains below all came from one sample that was sequenced in a study of blood T cell repertoires in COVID-19. Measured with immunoSEQ multiplex PCR; TCRdb has only the in-frame clones, and not every one. The table lists 440,000 or so clones, approximately 89% of them singletons. Sample: peripheral blood. The receptors were sampled from a woman in her 40s with COVID-19, enrolled during active disease.

This clone was counted between two and nine times. The CDR3 loop reads CASSSRLSGRGRGGGELFF. The CDR3 nucleotides are TGTGCCAGTAGTTCCCGTCTCTCGGGCAGGGGGCGAGGAGGCGGGGAGCTGTTTTTT. The chain links TRBV19 to TRBJ2-2; 8 bases align to TRBD1. J lost 7 bases, V lost 5 bases, and 21 bases had no gene match. The CDR3 consists of 19 residues. Germline V gene sequence: CDR1 LNHDA, CDR2 SQIVND (reference sequence). The complete variable domain, with remaining parts taken from reference TRBV19 and TRBJ2-2, reads DGGITQSPKYLFRKEGQNVTLSCEQNLNHDAMYWYRQDPGQGLRLIYYSQIVNDFQKGDIAEGYSVSREKKESFPLTVTSAQKNPTAFYLCASSSRLSGRGRGGGELFFGEGSRLTVL.

The sample holds a few counts of this clone. The rearrangement joins TRBV5-1 to TRBJ1-2; possible D gene TRBD1, 5 bases. V shed 4 bases and J shed 6 bases, with 16 bases lying between them. The germline V gene has CDR1 SGHRS and CDR2 YFSETQ. The CDR3 loop spans 14 amino acids. The CDR3 sequence: CASSNGQLFNGYTF. The CDR3 nucleotides are TGCGCCAGCAGCAACGGACAACTTTTCAATGGCTACACCTTC.

This chain connects TRBV7-2 to TRBJ2-7; 9 bases line up with TRBD2. CDR1 SGHTA and CDR2 FQGNSA come from the germline V gene. This CDR3 comprises 14 residues. The V and J ends lost 3 bases and 4 bases, in that order; junction bases with no gene match: 4. CDR3 sequence: CASSFGLAGYEQYF. The DNA for the CDR3 is TGTGCCAGCAGCTTTGGTCTAGCGGGGTACGAGCAGTACTTC.

V is TRBV27 and J is TRBJ2-5; 15 bases map to TRBD2. Looked up from germline, CDR1 is MNHEY and CDR2 is SMNVEV (reference sequence). The CDR3 totals 20 residues. V was clipped by 6 bases and J by 0 bases; unmatched bases: 14. As DNA, the CDR3 is TGTGCCAGCAGCCCATCTTTGGGACTAGCGGGAGGTCCGTACCAAGAGACCCAGTACTTC. Protein product: CASSPSLGLAGGPYQETQYF.

The chain employs TRBV4-3 and TRBJ2-5, with TRBD2 matching over 10 bases. Germline-derived CDR1 and CDR2 are LGHNA and YSLEER. Germline trimming cut 0 bases from V and 4 bases from J; bases unmatched to any gene: 8. The CDR3 runs 17 residues. CDR3: CASSQDLSGGVLETQYF. Written as DNA, the CDR3 is TGCGCCAGCAGCCAAGATTTGAGCGGGGGGGTTTTAGAGACCCAGTACTTC.

This clone showed up just once. The V call is TRBV19, the J call TRBJ1-2, with D uncertain. With 4 bases removed from V and 3 bases from J, the gap between germline ends came to 12 bases. CDR3 length equals 14 residues. From germline, CDR1 is LNHDA and CDR2 SQIVND (reference sequence). The CDR3 here is CASSRGSYDYGYTF. In DNA form, the CDR3 reads TGTGCCAGTAGTAGAGGATCGTACGACTATGGCTACACCTTC.

CDR3 in amino acids: CASSYSGQGNSPLHF. CDR3 DNA sequence: TGTGCCAGCAGTTACTCGGGACAGGGGAATTCACCCCTCCACTTT. The chain uses TRBV6-6 and TRBJ1-6, with 10 bases lining up with TRBD1. Germline lookup yields CDR1 MNHNY and CDR2 SVGAGI (reference sequence). V was pared by 0 bases and J by 7 bases, with 0 bases of the junction left unmatched. This CDR3 contains 15 residues.

V usage is TRBV3-1 (or the pseudogene TRBV3-2) and J usage is TRBJ1-3; D call uncertain. V lost 2 bases and J lost 2, with 4 bases in between. The CDR3 spans 13 residues. The germline V gene encodes CDR1 LGHDT and CDR2 YNNKEL (reference sequence). The CDR3 DNA sequence: TGTGCCAGCAGCCAACTTCCTGGAAACACCATATATTTT. Protein product: CASSQLPGNTIYF.

CDR3 region: CASSVGDRGRGRTEAFF. CDR3 DNA: TGTGCCAGCAGCGTAGGGGACAGGGGGCGCGGGAGAACTGAAGCTTTCTTT. The chain employs TRBV7-6 and TRBJ1-1; TRBD1 matches at 12 bases. Germline trimming cut 5 bases from V and 5 bases from J; bases unmatched to any gene: 12. This CDR3 spans 17 amino acids. Per the germline V gene, CDR1 is SGHVS and CDR2 is FNYEAQ.

This sequence joins TRBV5-1 and TRBJ1-2; 7 bases match TRBD1. The CDR3 runs to 13 residues. V lost 1 base to trimming and J lost 8 bases; unmatched junction nucleotides: 5. Germline V CDR1 and CDR2: SGHRS, YFSETQ. The CDR3 is CASSLKGGAGYTF. Written as DNA, the CDR3 is TGCGCCAGCAGCTTGAAAGGGGGCGCGGGCTACACCTTC.

The V gene is TRBV2, the J gene TRBJ2-7; TRBD1 matches 8 bases. Trimming removed 0 bases from V and 3 bases from J; junction bases left unmatched: 4. Germline assignment: CDR1 SNHLY and CDR2 FYNNEI. The length of the CDR3 is 15 residues. The CDR3 sequence is CASSEATGTGYEQYF. The DNA of the CDR3 is TGTGCCAGCAGTGAAGCGACCGGGACAGGCTACGAGCAGTACTTC.

The gene calls are TRBV11-2 and TRBJ1-5, with 9 bases identical to TRBD1. The CDR3 has 15 residues. V shed 4 bases and J 6 bases; nucleotides not matched to a gene: 7. CDR1 and CDR2 (germline): SGHAT, FQNNGV. The DNA of the CDR3 is TGTGCCAGCAGCTCAACAGGGGGCGCGGGTCAGCCCCAGCATTTT. Translation: CASSSTGGAGQPQHF.

The V gene is TRBV5-4, the J gene TRBJ1-2; TRBD1 is a possible D gene (6 bases). Germline-derived CDR1 and CDR2 are SGHNT and YYREEE (reference sequence). The V end was cut by 1 base, the J end by 2 bases, with 9 bases between. The CDR3 runs to 14 residues. The CDR3 coding sequence is TGTGCCAGCAGCTTGACAGGGTCAAACTATGGCTACACCTTC. Residues: CASSLTGSNYGYTF.

This clone has only one observation. V usage is TRBV6-1 and J usage is TRBJ1-2; the match to TRBD1 covers 7 bases. Per germline, CDR1 MNHNS and CDR2 SASEGT. With 0 bases clipped from V and 1 base from J, the junction kept 5 bases outside the gene matches. The CDR3 runs 16 residues. CDR3 amino acids: CASSEAGTAVNYGYTF. DNA of the CDR3: TGTGCCAGCAGTGAAGCCGGGACAGCAGTTAACTATGGCTACACCTTC.

V is TRBV2 and J is TRBJ1-2, with TRBD1 matching 9 bases. Germline CDR1 reads SNHLY; CDR2 reads FYNNEI. Trimming cost V 4 bases and J 3 bases; bases outside gene matches: 6. The CDR3 totals 15 residues. CDR3: CASSGPGQGHYGYTF. CDR3 in DNA: TGTGCCAGCAGTGGTCCGGGACAGGGTCACTATGGCTACACCTTC.

The V gene is TRBV7-3, the J gene TRBJ2-3; 9 nucleotides agree with TRBD2. This CDR3 region has 16 residues. Looked up from germline, CDR1 is SGHTA and CDR2 is FQGTGA. Trimming cost V 5 bases and J 3 bases; bases outside gene matches: 9. The CDR3 sequence: CASSIGTSTPTDTQYF. CDR3 nucleotides: TGTGCCAGCAGCATCGGGACTAGCACTCCGACAGATACGCAGTATTTT.